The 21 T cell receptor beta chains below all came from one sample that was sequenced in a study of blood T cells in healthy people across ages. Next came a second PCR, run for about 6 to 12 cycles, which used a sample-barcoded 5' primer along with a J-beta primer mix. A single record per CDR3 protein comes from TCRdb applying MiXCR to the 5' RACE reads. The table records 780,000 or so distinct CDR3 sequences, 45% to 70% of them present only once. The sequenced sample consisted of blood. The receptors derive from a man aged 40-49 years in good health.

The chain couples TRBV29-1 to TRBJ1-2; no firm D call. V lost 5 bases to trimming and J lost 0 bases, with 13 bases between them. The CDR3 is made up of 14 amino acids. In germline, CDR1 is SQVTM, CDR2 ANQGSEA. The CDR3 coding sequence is TGCAGCGTTTGGTTAGGCGATACTAACTATGGCTACACCTTC. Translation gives CSVWLGDTNYGYTF.

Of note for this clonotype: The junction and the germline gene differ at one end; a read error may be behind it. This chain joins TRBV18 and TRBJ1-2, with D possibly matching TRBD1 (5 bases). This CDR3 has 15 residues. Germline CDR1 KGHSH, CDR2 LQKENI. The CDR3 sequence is CASSPGTQSDYGCTF. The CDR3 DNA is TGTGCCAGCTCACCAGGGACCCAAAGTGACTATGGCTGCACCTTC.

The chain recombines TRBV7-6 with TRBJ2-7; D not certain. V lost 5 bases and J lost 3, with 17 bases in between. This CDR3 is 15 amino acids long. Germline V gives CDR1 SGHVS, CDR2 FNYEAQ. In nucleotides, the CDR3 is TGTGCCAGCAGCATAACACAAGCAAGCATCTACGAGCAGTACTTC. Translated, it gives CASSITQASIYEQYF.

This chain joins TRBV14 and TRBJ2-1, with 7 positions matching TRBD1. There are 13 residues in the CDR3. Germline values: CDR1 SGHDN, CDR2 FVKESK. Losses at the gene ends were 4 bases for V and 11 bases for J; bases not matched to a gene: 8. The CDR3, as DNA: TGTGCCAGCAGCCTGTCAGACAGGGAGCAGCAGTTCTTC. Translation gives CASSLSDREQQFF.

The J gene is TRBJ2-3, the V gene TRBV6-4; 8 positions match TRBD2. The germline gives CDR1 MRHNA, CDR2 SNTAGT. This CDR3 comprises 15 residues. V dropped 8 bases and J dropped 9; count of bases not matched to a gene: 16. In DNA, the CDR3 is TGTGCCAGCCGCTGGGCAGCGGGAGAGGGGGGGACGCAGTATTTT. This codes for CASRWAAGEGGTQYF.

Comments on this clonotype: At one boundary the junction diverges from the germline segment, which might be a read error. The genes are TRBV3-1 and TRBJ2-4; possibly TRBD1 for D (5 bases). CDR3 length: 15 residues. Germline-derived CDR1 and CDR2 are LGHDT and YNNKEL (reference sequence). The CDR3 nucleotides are TGTGTCAGCAGCCCGACAGCCACTGCTGAAAACATTCAGTACTTC. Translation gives CVSSPTATAENIQYF.

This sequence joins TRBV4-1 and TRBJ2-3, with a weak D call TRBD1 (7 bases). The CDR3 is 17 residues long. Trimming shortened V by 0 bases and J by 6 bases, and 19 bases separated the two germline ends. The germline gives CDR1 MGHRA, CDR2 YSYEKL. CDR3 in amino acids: CASSQDFRGVVGDTQYF. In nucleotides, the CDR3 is TGCGCCAGCAGCCAAGATTTCAGGGGGGTGGTCGGGGATACGCAGTATTTT.

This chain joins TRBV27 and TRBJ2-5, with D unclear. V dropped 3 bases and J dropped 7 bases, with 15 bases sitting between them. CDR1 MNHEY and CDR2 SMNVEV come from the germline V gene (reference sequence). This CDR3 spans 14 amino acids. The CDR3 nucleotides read TGTGCCAGCAGTTTGGACGGACGTACCGCGACCCAGTACTTC. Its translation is CASSLDGRTATQYF.

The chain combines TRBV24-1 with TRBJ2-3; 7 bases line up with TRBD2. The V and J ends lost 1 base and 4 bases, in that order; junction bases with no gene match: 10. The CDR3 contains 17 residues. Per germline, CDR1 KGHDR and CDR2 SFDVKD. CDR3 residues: CATSDFPGRGVADTQYF. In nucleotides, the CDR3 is TGTGCCACCAGTGATTTTCCGGGACGGGGGGTCGCAGATACGCAGTATTTT.

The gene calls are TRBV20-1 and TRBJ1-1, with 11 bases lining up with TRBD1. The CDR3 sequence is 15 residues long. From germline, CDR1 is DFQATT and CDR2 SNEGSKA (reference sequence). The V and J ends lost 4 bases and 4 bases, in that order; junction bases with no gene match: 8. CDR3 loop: CSAINGQGATTEAFF. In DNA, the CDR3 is TGCAGTGCTATCAATGGACAGGGGGCTACCACTGAAGCTTTCTTT.

The CDR3 protein is CASILDRRSATNEKLFF. Written as DNA, the CDR3 is TGTGCCAGCATATTGGACAGGCGGTCCGCAACTAATGAAAAACTGTTTTTT. The chain carries TRBV6-6 and TRBJ1-4; 7 nucleotides match TRBD1. This CDR3 spans 17 amino acids. Trimming cost V 7 bases and J 0 bases; bases outside gene matches: 11. Germline V lookup: CDR1 MNHNY, CDR2 SVGAGI (reference sequence).

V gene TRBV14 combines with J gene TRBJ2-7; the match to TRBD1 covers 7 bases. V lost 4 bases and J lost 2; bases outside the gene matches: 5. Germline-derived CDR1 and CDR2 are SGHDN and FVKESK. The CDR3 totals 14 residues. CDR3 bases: TGTGCCAGCAGCCGACAGGGTGGAGCCTACGAGCAGTACTTC. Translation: CASSRQGGAYEQYF.

The CDR3 bases are TGTGCCAGCAGCGCTTTCGGGGGGTTATACAATGAGCAGTACTTC. It codes for CASSAFGGLYNEQYF. The chain employs TRBV27 and TRBJ2-7; 7 positions match TRBD2. CDR3 length: 15 amino acids. Germline assignment: CDR1 MNHEY and CDR2 SMNVEV (reference sequence). Trimming took 6 bases from V and 7 from J; bases not matched to a gene: 15.

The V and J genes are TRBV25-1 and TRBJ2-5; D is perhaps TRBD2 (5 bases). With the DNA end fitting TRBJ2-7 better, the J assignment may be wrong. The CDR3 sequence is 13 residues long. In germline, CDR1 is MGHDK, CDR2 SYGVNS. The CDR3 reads CASSEKGVDEQYF. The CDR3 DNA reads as TGTGCCAGCAGTGAAAAGGGAGTGGACGAGCAGTACTTC.

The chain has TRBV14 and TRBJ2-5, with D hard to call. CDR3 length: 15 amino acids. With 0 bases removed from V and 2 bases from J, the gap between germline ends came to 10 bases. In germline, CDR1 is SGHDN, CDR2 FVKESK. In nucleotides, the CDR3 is TGTGCCAGCAGCCAAGAAGTGGGCCCTCAAGAGACCCAGTACTTC. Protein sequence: CASSQEVGPQETQYF.

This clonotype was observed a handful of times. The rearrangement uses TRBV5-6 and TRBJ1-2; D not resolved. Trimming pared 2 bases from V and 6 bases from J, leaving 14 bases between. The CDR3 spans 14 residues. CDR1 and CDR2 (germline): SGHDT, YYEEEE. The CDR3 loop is CASSFGSSSHGYTF. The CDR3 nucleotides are TGTGCCAGCAGCTTCGGGAGTTCCAGCCATGGCTACACCTTC.

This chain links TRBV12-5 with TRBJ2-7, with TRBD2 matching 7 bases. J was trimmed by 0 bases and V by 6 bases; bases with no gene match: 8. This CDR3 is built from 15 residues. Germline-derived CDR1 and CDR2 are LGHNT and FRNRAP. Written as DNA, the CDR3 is TGTGCTAGTGGCCGCGGGAGCACTCTCTCCTACGAGCAGTACTTC. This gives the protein CASGRGSTLSYEQYF.

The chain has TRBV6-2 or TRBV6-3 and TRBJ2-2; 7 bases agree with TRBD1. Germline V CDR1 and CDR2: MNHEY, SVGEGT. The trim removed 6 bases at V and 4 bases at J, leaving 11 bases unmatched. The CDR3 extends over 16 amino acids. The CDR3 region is CASRKAGGSVTGELFF. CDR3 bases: TGTGCCAGCAGGAAGGCAGGGGGTTCGGTCACCGGGGAGCTGTTTTTT.

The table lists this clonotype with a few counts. CDR3 protein: CSARDNRGTDTQYF. The CDR3 bases are TGCAGTGCTAGAGATAACCGAGGCACAGATACGCAGTATTTT. V usage is TRBV20-1 and J usage is TRBJ2-3; D is unclear. Germline-derived CDR1 and CDR2 are DFQATT and SNEGSKA (reference sequence). Trimming stripped 0 bases from V and 1 base from J, with 8 bases between. The CDR3 has 14 amino acids.

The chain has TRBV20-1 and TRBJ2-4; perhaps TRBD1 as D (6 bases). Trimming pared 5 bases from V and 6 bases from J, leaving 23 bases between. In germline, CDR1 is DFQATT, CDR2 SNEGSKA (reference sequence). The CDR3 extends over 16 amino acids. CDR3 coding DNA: TGCAGTGCTGCAGGGACACCGAAACAAAGGGGAAACATTCAGTACTTC. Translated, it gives CSAAGTPKQRGNIQYF.

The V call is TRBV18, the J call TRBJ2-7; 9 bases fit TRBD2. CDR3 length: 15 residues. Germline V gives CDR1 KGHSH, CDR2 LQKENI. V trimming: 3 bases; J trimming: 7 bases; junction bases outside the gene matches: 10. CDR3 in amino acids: CASSPGLAWYNEQYF. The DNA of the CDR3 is TGTGCCAGCTCACCCGGACTAGCGTGGTACAATGAGCAGTACTTC.